This T cell receptor (beta chain) was observed in a study of blood T cells in healthy people across ages. At the level of the study: Every two T cells gave about one barcoded beta molecule via template switching. Study observations and caveats: When set beside aged donors, long-lived donors presented more naive CD4+ cells and higher diversity. Older age coincided with a roughly linear decline in TCR beta diversity per million T cells.

A sample-barcoded 5' primer and a J-beta primer mix were used in a second PCR of roughly 6 to 11 cycles. TCRdb passed the 5' RACE reads through MiXCR, listing each CDR3 protein once. The sample includes roughly 1,300,000 distinct CDR3 sequences, roughly 59% of them seen just once. Germline CDR1 and CDR2: DFQATT and SNEGSKA (reference sequence). The CDR3 totals 17 residues. V dropped 2 bases and J dropped 3; count of bases not matched to a gene: 14. A note on this clonotype: Its antigen is unknown.

The receptor was derived from a man aged 18 to 29 in good health. The V gene is TRBV20-1, the J gene TRBJ2-7, with TRBD2 matching over 9 bases. Input material: blood. The CDR3 region has the DNA TGCAGTGCTAGACCGCGGGGAGCTAGCGGGAATTACTACGAGCAGTACTTC. Its translation: CSARPRGASGNYYEQYF.